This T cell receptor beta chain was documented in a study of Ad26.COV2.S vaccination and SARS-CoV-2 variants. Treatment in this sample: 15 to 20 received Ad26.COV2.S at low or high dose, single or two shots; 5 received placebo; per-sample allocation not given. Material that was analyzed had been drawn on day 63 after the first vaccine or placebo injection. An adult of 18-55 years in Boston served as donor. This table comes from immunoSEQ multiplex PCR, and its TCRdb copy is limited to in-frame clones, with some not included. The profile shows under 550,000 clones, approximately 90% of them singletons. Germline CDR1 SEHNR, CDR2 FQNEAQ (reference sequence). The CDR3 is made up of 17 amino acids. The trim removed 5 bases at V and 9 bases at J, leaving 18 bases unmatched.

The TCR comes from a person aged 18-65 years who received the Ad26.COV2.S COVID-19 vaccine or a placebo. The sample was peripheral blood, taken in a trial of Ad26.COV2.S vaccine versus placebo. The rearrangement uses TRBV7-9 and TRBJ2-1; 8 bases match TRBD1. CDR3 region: CASSPRGVQGAKGEQFF. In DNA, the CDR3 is TGTGCCAGCAGCCCAAGAGGAGTCCAGGGGGCGAAAGGTGAGCAGTTCTTC.